Listed here is a single T cell receptor (beta chain). This clone's antigen is unknown. The record has no base qualities; no much larger clone is one base away. The data derive from a study of control samples from healthy donors and cancer patients (TCRdb year 2020). The germline V gene gives CDR1 as SGHAT and CDR2 as FQNNGV. Inclusive of the bounding cysteine and phenylalanine, the CDR3 is 13 residues long. The kept DNA is CDR3 alone, 39 bases in frame from the first base. V lost 5 bases and J lost 5 bases, and the count of bases not matched to a germline gene is 4. Libraries were prepared through the immunoSEQ multiplex PCR assay. Here the immuneACCESS table is served through TCRdb, limited to in-frame sequences with V and J called. Missing clones are a known gap in these copies; in checked studies unresolved V genes cover under half, and the rest lacks a known reason. Recorded for this sample are about 35,000 clones; about 86% of them occurred a single time. Jointly, the top ten make up about 1.6% of the sample.

The sequenced sample was PBMCs. The source is a woman in her thirties or forties with lung cancer. The receptor chain draws on TRBV11-2 and TRBJ1-1; 8 bases in the middle match TRBD1. The DNA sequence is as follows: TGTGCCAGCAGCAAGGACAGGGAAACTGAAGCTTTCTTT. The encoded protein is CASSKDRETEAFF. With the rest looked up from the reference TRBV11-2 and TRBJ1-1 genes rather than sequenced, the full variable domain is EAGVAQSPRYKIIEKRQSVAFWCNPISGHATLYWYQQILGQGPKLLIQFQNNGVVDDSQLPKDRFSAERLKGVDSTLKIQPAKLEDSAVYLCASSKDRETEAFFGQGTRLTVV.